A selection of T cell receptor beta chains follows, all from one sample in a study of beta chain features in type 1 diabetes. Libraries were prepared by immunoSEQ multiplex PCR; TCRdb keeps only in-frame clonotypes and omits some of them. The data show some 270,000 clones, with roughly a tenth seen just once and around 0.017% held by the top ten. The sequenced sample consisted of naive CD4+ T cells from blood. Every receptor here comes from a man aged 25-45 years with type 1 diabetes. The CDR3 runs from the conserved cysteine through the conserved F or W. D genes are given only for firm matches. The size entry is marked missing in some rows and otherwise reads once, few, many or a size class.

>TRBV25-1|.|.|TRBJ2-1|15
TGTGCCAGCAGTGAAGTCGACAGGCCCGACAATGAGCAGTTCTTC
CASSEVDRPDNEQFF
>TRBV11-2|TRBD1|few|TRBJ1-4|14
TGTGCCAGCAGCCCGGGACAGATCTATGAAAAACTGTTTTTT
CASSPGQIYEKLFF
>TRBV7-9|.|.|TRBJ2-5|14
TGTGCCAGCAGCTCTATATCAGGGGCTGAGACCCAGTACTTC
CASSSISGAETQYF
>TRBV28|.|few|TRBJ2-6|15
TGTGCCAGCAGTTTTACGGGGGCTGGGGCCAACGTCCTGACTTTC
CASSFTGAGANVLTF
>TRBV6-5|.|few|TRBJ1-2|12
TGTGCCAGCAGTGAGGCTTATCATGGCTACACCTTC
CASSEAYHGYTF
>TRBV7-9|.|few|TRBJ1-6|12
TGTGCCAGCAGCAACACTAATTCACCCCTCCACTTT
CASSNTNSPLHF
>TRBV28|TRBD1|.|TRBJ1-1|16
TGTGCCAGCAGCCTTCGAGGGGGCGCGGGGAACACTGAAGCTTTCTTT
CASSLRGGAGNTEAFF
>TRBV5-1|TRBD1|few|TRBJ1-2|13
TGCGCCAGCAGCTCCACAGGGGACTATGGCTACACCTTC
CASSSTGDYGYTF
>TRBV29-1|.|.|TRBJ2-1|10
TGCAGCGCCCAATACAATGAGCAGTTCTTC
CSAQYNEQFF
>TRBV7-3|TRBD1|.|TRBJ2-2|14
TGTGCCAGCAGAAGACAGGGGGACACCGGGGAGCTGTTTTTT
CASRRQGDTGELFF
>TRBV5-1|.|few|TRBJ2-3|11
TGCGCCAGCACCCTGGAGGATACGCAGTATTTT
CASTLEDTQYF
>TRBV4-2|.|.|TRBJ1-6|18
TGTGCCAGCAGCCAAGAAATGAGGCACGGCAGACTTAATTCACCCCTCCACTTT
CASSQEMRHGRLNSPLHF
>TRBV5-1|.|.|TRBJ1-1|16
TGCGCCAGCAGCTTTACGGCCACAGGTGGGAACACTGAAGCTTTCTTT
CASSFTATGGNTEAFF
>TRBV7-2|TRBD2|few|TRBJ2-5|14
TGTGCCAGCAGGAAGCGGGGGGGCCCGGAGACCCAGTACTTC
CASRKRGGPETQYF
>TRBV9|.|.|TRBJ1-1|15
TGTGCCAGCAGCCCCCGGACCTGGCGGGACACTGAAGCTTTCTTT
CASSPRTWRDTEAFF
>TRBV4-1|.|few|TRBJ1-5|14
TGCGCCAGCAGCCAATCGGGGGGCAATCAGCCCCAGCATTTT
CASSQSGGNQPQHF
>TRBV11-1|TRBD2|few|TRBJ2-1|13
TGTGCCAGCAGCTTAGGTCTAGCGGGTGAGCAGTTCTTC
CASSLGLAGEQFF
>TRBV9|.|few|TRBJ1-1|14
TGTGCCAGCAGCTCGGGGGGAAGGAACACTGAAGCTTTCTTT
CASSSGGRNTEAFF
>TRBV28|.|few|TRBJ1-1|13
TGTGCCAGCAGTTTGCGGGTTGCCACTGAAGCTTTCTTT
CASSLRVATEAFF
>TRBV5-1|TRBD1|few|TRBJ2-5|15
TGCGCCAGCAGCTGGGGGGACAGGGACCAAGAGACCCAGTACTTC
CASSWGDRDQETQYF
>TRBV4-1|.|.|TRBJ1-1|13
TGCGCCAGCAGCCAAGGTGGTCCTAAAGAAGCTTTCTTT
CASSQGGPKEAFF
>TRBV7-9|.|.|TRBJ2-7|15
TGTGCCAGCAGCTCTACGGCGGGGAGTGTTTACGAGCAGTACTTC
CASSSTAGSVYEQYF
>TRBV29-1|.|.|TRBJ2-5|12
TGCAGCGTCGCGACAGCCCAAGAGACCCAGTACTTC
CSVATAQETQYF
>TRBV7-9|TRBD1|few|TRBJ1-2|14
TGTGCCAGCAGCTGGGGACAGGGAGACTATGGCTACACCTTC
CASSWGQGDYGYTF
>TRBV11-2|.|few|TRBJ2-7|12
TGTGCCAGCAGGGCGCGGCCGTTCGAGCAGTACTTC
CASRARPFEQYF
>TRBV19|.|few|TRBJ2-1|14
TGTGCCAGTAGTATAGTGGAGCCCTACAATGAGCAGTTCTTC
CASSIVEPYNEQFF
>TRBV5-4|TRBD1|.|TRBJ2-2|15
TGTGCCAGCAGCTTGACAGGGGGCTACACCGGGGAGCTGTTTTTT
CASSLTGGYTGELFF
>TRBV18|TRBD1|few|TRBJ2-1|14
TGTGCCAGCTCACCACTTACAGGGGACAATGAGCAGTTCTTC
CASSPLTGDNEQFF
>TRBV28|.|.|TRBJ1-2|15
TGTGCCAGCAGTCTGGCCAGATCCAATAACTATGGCTACACCTTC
CASSLARSNNYGYTF
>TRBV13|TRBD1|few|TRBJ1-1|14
TGTGCCAGCAGGACCCTCCACAGGGGAACTGAAGCTTTCTTT
CASRTLHRGTEAFF
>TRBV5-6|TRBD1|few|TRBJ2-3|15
TGTGCCAGCAGCTCGACAGGGTGGAGGACAGATACGCAGTATTTT
CASSSTGWRTDTQYF
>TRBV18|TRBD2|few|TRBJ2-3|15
TGTGCCAGCTCACCTAGCGGGGGGATCACAGATACGCAGTATTTT
CASSPSGGITDTQYF
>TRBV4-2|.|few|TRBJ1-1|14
TGTGCCAGCAGCCAAGAGGCCAGGGCTACTGAAGCTTTCTTT
CASSQEARATEAFF
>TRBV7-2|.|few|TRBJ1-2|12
TGTGCCAGCAGCCCTAGGGGTTATGGCTACACCTTC
CASSPRGYGYTF
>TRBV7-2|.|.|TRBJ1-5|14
TGTGCCAGCAGCTTCGGGGGGGCAGGCCAGCCCCAGCATTTT
CASSFGGAGQPQHF
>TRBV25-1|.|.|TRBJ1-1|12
TGTGCCAGCAGTGAATATGGGGGGGAAGCTTTCTTT
CASSEYGGEAFF
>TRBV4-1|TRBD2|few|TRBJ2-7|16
TGCGCCAGCAGCCCCGGACTAGCGGGGGCCTTCTACGAGCAGTACTTC
CASSPGLAGAFYEQYF